Below are 5 T cell receptor beta chains sequenced from a single sample in a study of blood T cell repertoires in COVID-19. Repertoires were generated with immunoSEQ multiplex PCR, while TCRdb's copy carries only in-frame clones and drops some. The table includes just under 95,000 clones, 80% detected once. The sample was peripheral blood. These TCRs come from a human donor in a cohort sampled during active COVID-19.

The chain has TRBV28 and TRBJ2-1, with D possibly TRBD2 on 7 matching bases. The CDR3 extends over 16 amino acids. Trimming shortened V by 6 bases and J by 3 bases, and 18 bases separated the two germline ends. The germline V gene encodes CDR1 MDHEN and CDR2 SYDVKM. CDR3 residues: CASSRNGGGGYNEQFF. CDR3 bases: TGTGCCAGCAGCCGAAACGGGGGCGGGGGCTACAATGAGCAGTTCTTC.

This chain links TRBV28 with TRBJ2-2; weak D call: TRBD1 (6 bases). V shed 5 bases and J shed 6 bases, with 10 bases lying between them. Germline CDR1 MDHEN, CDR2 SYDVKM. This CDR3 has 13 residues. The CDR3 DNA reads as TGTGCCAGCAGTACAGGGATTCCCGGGGAGCTGTTTTTT. Translating gives CASSTGIPGELFF.

The gene calls are TRBV27 and TRBJ2-1; 12 nucleotides match TRBD2. V gave up 7 bases and J gave up 5 bases; unmatched junction bases: 3. This CDR3 is built from 14 residues. Germline V gives CDR1 MNHEY, CDR2 SMNVEV (reference sequence). The CDR3 sequence is CASTRLAGDNEQFF. The CDR3 DNA follows: TGTGCCAGCACCCGACTAGCGGGAGACAATGAGCAGTTCTTC.

In this sample, this clone turned up a few times. DNA for the CDR3: TGCGCCAGCAGCCCGGGTTGGACTAATGAAAAACTGTTTTTT. This codes for CASSPGWTNEKLFF. The V call is TRBV5-1, the J call TRBJ1-4; D gene ambiguous. Trimming left V 4 bases short and J 2 bases short, with 9 bases between. The CDR3 is 14 amino acids. Per germline, CDR1 SGHRS and CDR2 YFSETQ.

This clone has just a few counts. The chain couples TRBV19 to TRBJ1-4; 8 nucleotides agree with TRBD1. Germline V gives CDR1 LNHDA, CDR2 SQIVND (reference sequence). The CDR3 contains 15 residues. The ends lost 3 bases at V and 8 bases at J; junction bases unmatched: 8. For the CDR3, the DNA is TGTGCCAGTAGTATGCAGACAGGGGCACAGGAAAAACTGTTTTTT. This encodes CASSMQTGAQEKLFF.